The rows below give T cell receptor beta chains drawn from one sample of a study of CD8 T cell repertoires and HIV-1 epitope variants. Clones were sequenced by immunoSEQ multiplex PCR, and TCRdb holds only the in-frame ones, with some missing. The sample holds roughly 7,000 clones, around three fifths seen once. Antigens of these TCRs are unknown. The sequenced sample consisted of cultured CD8+ T cells derived from PBMCs. The source of these receptors is a male donor with HIV. CDR3s include the opening cysteine and the closing phenylalanine or tryptophan. Each record gives: J gene, clone size, D gene, V gene, CDR3 protein, CDR3 DNA. D genes are given only for firm matches. Where a row states a size, it is once, few, many or the class of an expanded clone; other rows omit it.

>TRBJ2-2|NA|NA|TRBV4-1
CASSQVTGELFF
TGCGCCAGCAGCCAAGTCACCGGGGAGCTGTTTTTT
>TRBJ2-3|few|TRBD2|TRBV5-4
CASSLLGGGTDTQYF
TGTGCCAGCAGCTTGCTGGGCGGGGGAACAGATACGCAGTATTTT
>TRBJ1-2|NA|TRBD1|TRBV7-2
CASSLTGQGNYGYTF
TGTGCCAGCAGCTTGACTGGACAGGGAAACTATGGCTACACCTTC
>TRBJ2-7|once|NA|TRBV27
CASASGHPKEQYF
TGTGCCAGCGCGTCCGGACATCCTAAGGAGCAGTACTTC
>TRBJ1-2|NA|NA|TRBV19
CASSMDVRAGYTF
TGTGCCAGTAGTATGGATGTGAGGGCGGGCTACACCTTC
>TRBJ1-1|NA|NA|TRBV29-1
CSAPTPAGAFF
TGCAGCGCCCCGACACCGGCGGGCGCTTTCTTT
>TRBJ1-2|medium-sized|NA|TRBV9
CASSPADARPLYGYTF
TGTGCCAGCAGCCCCGCGGACGCCAGGCCACTCTATGGCTACACCTTC
>TRBJ2-7|NA|NA|TRBV19
CASSIDSGLYEQYF
TGTGCCAGTAGTATAGATTCCGGACTTTACGAGCAGTACTTC
>TRBJ2-1|NA|NA|TRBV7-9
CASSLAGAQSNEQFF
TGTGCCAGCAGCTTAGCGGGAGCCCAGTCAAATGAGCAGTTCTTC
>TRBJ1-1|NA|NA|TRBV19
CASTRGGTEAFF
TGTGCCAGTACAAGGGGAGGCACTGAAGCTTTCTTT
>TRBJ2-2|NA|NA|TRBV19
CASKERTGELFF
TGTGCCAGTAAGGAGCGAACCGGGGAGCTGTTTTTT
>TRBJ2-2|NA|TRBD2|TRBV4-1
CASSQGTSGGATVTGELFF
TGCGCCAGCAGCCAAGGGACTAGCGGGGGGGCCACTGTCACCGGGGAGCTGTTTTTT
>TRBJ2-1|NA|TRBD1|TRBV29-1
CSVLSGTGIYNEQFF
TGCAGCGTTCTCTCCGGGACAGGGATTTACAATGAGCAGTTCTTC
>TRBJ2-2|NA|NA|TRBV4-3
CASSQVPFRGGAGELFF
TGCGCCAGCAGCCAAGTCCCCTTCCGAGGGGGAGCCGGGGAGCTGTTTTTT
>TRBJ2-6|medium-sized|TRBD1|TRBV7-9
CASSYTGVLLTF
TGTGCCAGCAGCTACACAGGGGTCCTCCTGACTTTC
>TRBJ2-7|NA|TRBD2|TRBV5-1
CASSPYGTTLTYEQYF
TGCGCCAGCAGCCCCTATGGGACTACCCTGACCTACGAGCAGTACTTC
>TRBJ2-2|few|NA|TRBV5-1
CASSLVRGGNTGELFF
TGCGCCAGCAGCTTGGTCCGGGGCGGGAACACCGGGGAGCTGTTTTTT
>TRBJ1-2|once|NA|TRBV6-6
CASSYDAPGGYTF
TGTGCCAGCAGTTACGACGCGCCGGGGGGCTACACCTTC
>TRBJ2-7|NA|TRBD2|TRBV29-1
CSVPGLAGISVHEQYF
TGCAGCGTCCCTGGACTAGCGGGTATTTCCGTCCACGAGCAGTACTTC
>TRBJ2-7|NA|NA|TRBV30
CAWSGDGYEQYF
TGTGCCTGGAGCGGGGACGGCTACGAGCAGTACTTC
>TRBJ1-2|few|TRBD1|TRBV13
CASSSNDREKPNYGYTF
TGTGCCAGCAGCTCCAACGACAGGGAAAAACCGAACTATGGCTACACCTTC
>TRBJ2-2|few|TRBD2|TRBV7-8
CASSLRAGLAGGSNTGELFF
TGTGCCAGCAGCTTACGCGCGGGACTAGCGGGAGGTTCGAACACCGGGGAGCTGTTTTTT
>TRBJ2-1|NA|NA|TRBV29-1
CSVERGNRSQFF
TGCAGCGTTGAAAGGGGGAACCGTTCACAGTTCTTC
>TRBJ2-5|NA|TRBD2|TRBV28
CASSFRTSGAETQYF
TGTGCCAGCAGTTTTCGGACTAGCGGGGCAGAGACCCAGTACTTC
>TRBJ2-3|NA|NA|TRBV7-6
CASSLVTWPPDTQYF
TGTGCCAGCAGCTTAGTGACCTGGCCTCCAGATACGCAGTATTTT
>TRBJ2-7|few|NA|TRBV2
CASSPFNSYEQYF
TGTGCCAGTTCCCCTTTTAACAGCTACGAGCAGTACTTC
>TRBJ1-2|NA|NA|TRBV5-6
CASSKGITDPHTF
TGTGCCAGCAGCAAGGGGATCACGGATCCTCACACCTTC
>TRBJ1-1|NA|TRBD1|TRBV5-4
CASSLEGGGLANTEAFF
TGTGCCAGCAGCTTGGAAGGGGGCGGACTGGCCAACACTGAAGCTTTCTTT
>TRBJ2-1|NA|TRBD2|TRBV7-4
CASSLIAGGGSYNEQFF
TGTGCCAGCAGCTTAATAGCGGGGGGTGGCTCCTACAATGAGCAGTTCTTC
>TRBJ2-1|few|NA|TRBV7-6
CASSAGRGDNNEQFF
TGTGCCAGCAGCGCAGGCAGGGGGGATAACAATGAGCAGTTCTTC
>TRBJ2-1|NA|NA|TRBV7-9
CASSLRSSQAGEQFF
TGTGCCAGCAGCTTAAGGTCATCCCAGGCCGGGGAGCAGTTCTTC
>TRBJ1-2|NA|NA|TRBV30
CAWTPGGVGYGYTF
TGTGCCTGGACCCCGGGGGGGGTCGGCTATGGCTACACCTTC
>TRBJ2-2|few|TRBD2|TRBV27
CASSSTTTSGNNTGELFF
TGTGCCAGCAGTTCAACGACAACTAGCGGGAACAACACCGGGGAGCTGTTTTTT
>TRBJ2-1|NA|NA|TRBV5-6
CASSFTTYNEQFF
TGTGCCAGCAGCTTTACAACTTACAATGAGCAGTTCTTC
>TRBJ2-2|NA|NA|TRBV28
CASGLSAGELFF
TGTGCCAGCGGGTTGTCTGCCGGGGAGCTGTTTTTT
>TRBJ2-2|NA|TRBD2|TRBV13
CASGGAGVETGELFF
TGTGCCAGCGGAGGGGCGGGAGTGGAAACCGGGGAGCTGTTTTTT
>TRBJ2-2|NA|NA|TRBV7-9
CASRLSPVNTGELFF
TGTGCCAGCAGATTGTCCCCCGTCAACACCGGGGAGCTGTTTTTT
>TRBJ2-7|NA|NA|TRBV7-3
CASSEGPSYEQYF
TGTGCCAGCAGCGAAGGGCCCTCCTACGAGCAGTACTTC
>TRBJ2-1|NA|NA|TRBV2
CASSERGGSHNEQFF
TGTGCCAGCAGTGAACGAGGTGGGTCCCACAATGAGCAGTTCTTC
>TRBJ1-5|NA|NA|TRBV6-4
CAARRGQAYQPQHF
TGTGCCGCACGCCGTGGGCAAGCATACCAGCCCCAGCATTTT
>TRBJ2-2|NA|NA|TRBV5-1
CASSLRNQNTGELFF
TGCGCCAGCAGCTTGCGAAACCAGAACACCGGGGAGCTGTTTTTT
>TRBJ2-7|NA|NA|TRBV19
CASSQGPNEQYF
TGTGCCAGTAGTCAGGGTCCGAACGAGCAGTACTTC
>TRBJ2-7|NA|TRBD2|TRBV11-2
CASSFVAGGTYEQYF
TGTGCCAGCAGCTTTGTAGCGGGGGGAACCTACGAGCAGTACTTC
>TRBJ2-3|NA|NA|TRBV6-1
CASSVNGASGVADTQYF
TGTGCCAGCAGTGTAAACGGGGCGTCGGGGGTCGCAGATACGCAGTATTTT
>TRBJ1-1|few|NA|TRBV4-1
CASSQEVQMNTEAFF
TGCGCCAGCAGCCAAGAGGTACAGATGAACACTGAAGCTTTCTTT
>TRBJ2-1|NA|NA|TRBV29-1
CSVGERQGGGNNEQFF
TGCAGCGTTGGGGAGAGACAGGGAGGGGGAAACAATGAGCAGTTCTTC
>TRBJ2-1|NA|TRBD2|TRBV2
CATGLARNEQFF
TGTGCCACTGGACTAGCGCGCAATGAGCAGTTCTTC
>TRBJ2-7|few|TRBD2|TRBV29-1
CSVESGSDEQYF
TGCAGCGTTGAAAGCGGGAGCGACGAGCAGTACTTC
>TRBJ2-1|NA|NA|TRBV7-3
CASSQFTGAHGEQFF
TGTGCCAGCAGTCAATTCACGGGGGCACATGGTGAGCAGTTCTTC
>TRBJ2-2|NA|NA|TRBV6-5
CASSPTDRTAGELFF
TGTGCCAGCAGTCCTACTGACCGGACCGCCGGGGAGCTGTTTTTT
>TRBJ2-1|NA|NA|TRBV7-8
CASSLEAVEYSNEQFF
TGTGCCAGCAGCTTAGAGGCGGTAGAATATAGCAATGAGCAGTTCTTC